The 27 T cell receptor beta chains below were found in one sample sequenced in a study of cytomegalovirus exposure and HLA in healthy donors. The PCR had 60 Vbeta and 13 Jbeta primers. Sequencing used immunoSEQ multiplex PCR; TCRdb keeps in-frame clones, though not all of them. The repertoire holds under 200,000 clones, with about 80% as singletons. The sequenced sample consisted of PBMCs. The receptor set was obtained from a woman aged 50 to 60 in good health and CMV-seronegative.

Only a few counts were recorded for this clone. The chain employs TRBV7-2 and TRBJ2-7, with 9 positions matching TRBD1. The J segment lost 3 bases and the V segment lost 5 bases, leaving 5 bases of the junction unmatched. There are 14 residues in the CDR3. Germline V gene data show CDR1 as SGHTA and CDR2 as FQGNSA. Here the CDR3 DNA reads TGTGCCAGCAGCCCCCGGGACAGGGACTACGAGCAGTACTTC. Its translation is CASSPRDRDYEQYF.

This chain joins TRBV11-3 and TRBJ2-1, with TRBD2 as a possible D gene (5 bases). Trimming pared 1 base from V and 10 bases from J, leaving 11 bases between. The germline CDR1 and CDR2 sequences are SGHNT and YENEEA. CDR3 length equals 13 residues. CDR3 DNA sequence: TGTGCCAGCAGCTTAGTCCCGGGATCCGAGCAGTTCTTC. This codes for CASSLVPGSEQFF.

The chain has TRBV2 and TRBJ2-7, with 9 bases fitting TRBD1. Trimming cost V 6 bases and J 4 bases; bases outside gene matches: 10. Germline values: CDR1 SNHLY, CDR2 FYNNEI. The CDR3 covers 15 residues. CDR3 sequence (DNA): TGTGCCAGCAGCGGACAGGGGTGGCCACTTTACGAGCAGTACTTC. Protein: CASSGQGWPLYEQYF.

The DNA for the CDR3 is TGTGCCATCAGTGAGTCGAGCGGGAGGGGCTCCTACGAGCAGTACTTC. Its protein is CAISESSGRGSYEQYF. V and J are TRBV10-3 and TRBJ2-7; 10 nucleotides match TRBD2. The CDR3 spans 16 residues. Germline trimming cut 0 bases from V and 0 bases from J; bases unmatched to any gene: 2. The germline CDR1 and CDR2 sequences are ENHRY and SYGVKD.

This chain joins TRBV2 and TRBJ2-5, with 7 bases matching TRBD2. TRBJ2-7 explains the end of the DNA better; the J call may be wrong. CDR1 and CDR2 (germline): SNHLY, FYNNEI. The length of the CDR3 is 16 residues. DNA of the CDR3: TGTGCCAGCAGTGAAGCCGGACTGGCTAGCGGCTACGAGCAGTACTTC. As protein: CASSEAGLASGYEQYF.

This chain connects TRBV27 to TRBJ2-1, with 12 positions matching TRBD2. V lost 4 bases and J lost 0; bases outside the gene matches: 7. The CDR3 loop spans 18 amino acids. Germline V gene sequence: CDR1 MNHEY, CDR2 SMNVEV (reference sequence). This chain's CDR3 is CASSSSSGRARSYNEQFF. CDR3 bases: TGTGCCAGCAGTTCCTCTAGCGGGAGGGCCCGCTCCTACAATGAGCAGTTCTTC.

The chain employs TRBV4-2 and TRBJ2-1; TRBD2 aligns across 10 bases. Trimming at V came to 1 base and at J to 8 bases, leaving 5 bases not matched to a gene. Germline CDR1 and CDR2: LGHNA and YNFKEQ. This CDR3 comprises 15 residues. The CDR3 region is CASSQGSGGADEQFF. The CDR3 DNA reads as TGTGCCAGCAGCCAAGGAAGCGGGGGGGCCGATGAGCAGTTCTTC.

The rearrangement joins TRBV6-5 to TRBJ2-5; D is perhaps TRBD1 (6 bases). The germline V and J ends were trimmed by 6 bases and 5 bases, with 13 bases remaining between them. This CDR3 is built from 13 residues. Germline V gene sequence: CDR1 MNHEY, CDR2 SVGAGI. Here the CDR3 reads CASRYTGSETQYF. CDR3 nucleotide sequence: TGTGCCAGCAGATACACAGGGTCCGAGACCCAGTACTTC.

The V call is TRBV5-1, the J call TRBJ2-7; 9 bases fit TRBD1. The germline V gene encodes CDR1 SGHRS and CDR2 YFSETQ. J gave up 4 bases and V 0 bases, and 5 bases lay outside the gene matches. The CDR3 has 15 amino acids. The CDR3: CASSLGQGVLYEQYF. The CDR3 DNA reads TGCGCCAGCAGCTTGGGACAGGGGGTTTTGTACGAGCAGTACTTC. Looking up the rest from reference TRBV5-1 and TRBJ2-7 gives the full variable domain: KAGVTQTPRYLIKTRGQQVTLSCSPISGHRSVSWYQQTPGQGLQFLFEYFSETQRNKGNFPGRFSGRQFSNSRSEMNVSTLELGDSALYLCASSLGQGVLYEQYFGPGTRLTVT.

The chain uses TRBV27 and TRBJ1-2; 7 nucleotides agree with TRBD1. This CDR3 spans 14 amino acids. J gave up 2 bases and V 6 bases, and 6 bases lay outside the gene matches. Germline CDR1 reads MNHEY; CDR2 reads SMNVEV (reference sequence). The chain's CDR3 is CASSPGDRNYGYTF. The CDR3 DNA follows: TGTGCCAGCAGCCCTGGGGACAGAAACTATGGCTACACCTTC.

The V and J genes are TRBV9 and TRBJ1-1, with D unclear. V was trimmed by 0 bases and J by 1 base, leaving 7 bases between them. The CDR3 loop spans 14 amino acids. In germline, CDR1 is SGDLS, CDR2 YYNGEE. CDR3 DNA: TGTGCCAGCAGCGTAGGATCCGGGAACACTGAAGCTTTCTTT. Protein: CASSVGSGNTEAFF.

The V call is TRBV30, the J call TRBJ1-6; 9 nucleotides agree with TRBD1. CDR3 length: 15 residues. Germline CDR1 GTSNPN, CDR2 SVGIG (reference sequence). V lost 0 bases, J lost 10 bases, and 7 bases stayed unmatched. In nucleotides, the CDR3 is TGTGCCTGGAGTGTCCGGGACAGGGAGGCATCACCCCTCCACTTT. Its translation: CAWSVRDREASPLHF.

A few counts support this clone. This chain joins TRBV7-3 and TRBJ2-1; TRBD2 matches 10 bases. In germline, CDR1 is SGHTA, CDR2 FQGTGA. The CDR3 consists of 14 residues. The trim removed 5 bases at V and 5 bases at J, leaving 3 bases unmatched. The CDR3 nucleotides are TGTGCCAGCAGCCTAGCGGGAGTAGACAATGAGCAGTTCTTC. This sequence encodes CASSLAGVDNEQFF. The complete variable domain, with remaining parts taken from reference TRBV7-3 and TRBJ2-1, reads GAGVSQTPSNKVTEKGKYVELRCDPISGHTALYWYRQSLGQGPEFLIYFQGTGAADDSGLPNDRFFAVRPEGSVSTLKIQRTERGDSAVYLCASSLAGVDNEQFFGPGTRLTVL.

This chain links TRBV7-9 with TRBJ2-2; 14 nucleotides line up with TRBD2. The CDR3 totals 16 residues. Germline assignment: CDR1 SEHNR and CDR2 FQNEAQ (reference sequence). With V trimmed by 5 bases and J by 8 bases, 7 bases remained unmatched. CDR3 region: CASSRRTSGGMGELFF. The CDR3 DNA reads TGTGCCAGCAGCCGGCGGACTAGCGGGGGGATGGGGGAGCTGTTTTTT.

The rearrangement joins TRBV19 to TRBJ2-2; D possibly corresponds to TRBD1 (5 bases). The CDR3 is 15 residues long. Trimming took 5 bases from V and 7 from J, leaving 17 bases between them. CDR1 LNHDA and CDR2 SQIVND come from the germline V gene (reference sequence). This CDR3 reads CASSQGGPRIGELFF. In nucleotides, the CDR3 is TGTGCCAGTAGTCAGGGCGGCCCAAGGATCGGGGAGCTGTTTTTT. Variable domain in full (rest from reference TRBV19 and TRBJ2-2): DGGITQSPKYLFRKEGQNVTLSCEQNLNHDAMYWYRQDPGQGLRLIYYSQIVNDFQKGDIAEGYSVSREKKESFPLTVTSAQKNPTAFYLCASSQGGPRIGELFFGEGSRLTVL.

A few counts support this clone. The chain uses TRBV5-6 and TRBJ2-7; no firm D call. V was trimmed by 0 bases and J by 3 bases, leaving 4 bases between them. The CDR3 covers 12 residues. The germline V gene encodes CDR1 SGHDT and CDR2 YYEEEE. CDR3 residues: CASSLADYEQYF. DNA of the CDR3: TGTGCCAGCAGCTTGGCAGACTACGAGCAGTACTTC.

The chain joins TRBV25-1 to TRBJ2-7, with 16 bases that match TRBD2. This CDR3 comprises 16 residues. Germline V gene sequence: CDR1 MGHDK, CDR2 SYGVNS. Trimming removed 3 bases from V and 4 bases from J; junction bases left unmatched: 3. The CDR3 DNA reads as TGTGCCAGCAGTGAGGGACTAGCGGGAGGGCGGTACGAGCAGTACTTC. Translated: CASSEGLAGGRYEQYF.

The chain has TRBV10-3 and TRBJ1-3; D is undetermined. Germline CDR1 and CDR2: ENHRY and SYGVKD. This CDR3 is built from 13 residues. Trimming pared 7 bases from V and 4 bases from J, leaving 11 bases between. The CDR3 spells CAITPKLGNTIYF. The CDR3, as DNA: TGTGCCATCACCCCTAAGTTGGGAAACACCATATATTTT.

A note on this clone: The junction and the germline gene differ at one end; a read error may be behind it. The chain uses TRBV7-7 and TRBJ2-7, with 9 bases fitting TRBD1. CDR1 is SSHAT and CDR2 is FNYEAQ in the germline V gene (reference sequence). The CDR3 runs to 15 residues. CDR3 residues: CASSQGPGQGHEQYF. CDR3 DNA: TGTGCTAGCAGCCAAGGGCCGGGACAGGGCCACGAGCAGTACTTC.

In its sample, this clone was seen a few times. The V and J genes are TRBV25-1 and TRBJ1-1; 9 nucleotides line up with TRBD1. CDR1 is MGHDK and CDR2 is SYGVNS in the germline V gene. CDR3 length equals 12 residues. Germline trimming cut 6 bases from V and 9 bases from J; bases unmatched to any gene: 5. The CDR3 is CASSRTGEKAFF. As DNA, the CDR3 is TGTGCCAGCAGCAGGACAGGGGAAAAAGCTTTCTTT.

The chain uses TRBV25-1 and TRBJ2-7; maybe TRBD2 (6 bases). CDR1 MGHDK and CDR2 SYGVNS come from the germline V gene. The V and J ends lost 10 bases and 3 bases respectively, with 16 bases between them. The CDR3 runs 13 residues. CDR3 amino acids: CATMGDSDYEQYF. The CDR3 DNA reads as TGTGCCACCATGGGGGACTCAGACTACGAGCAGTACTTC.

Concerning this clone itself: This CDR3 is also generated by other DNA sequences in the sample. The CDR3 sequence: CASSFVGGGNQPQHF. CDR3 in DNA: TGTGCCAGCAGTTTTGTAGGCGGTGGCAATCAGCCCCAGCATTTT. The gene calls are TRBV28 and TRBJ1-5; D gene ambiguous. The CDR3 totals 15 residues. Per germline, CDR1 MDHEN and CDR2 SYDVKM. Deletions cut 3 bases from V and 2 bases from J, with 11 bases between. Together with reference TRBV28 and TRBJ1-5, the CDR3 gives the full variable domain: DVKVTQSSRYLVKRTGEKVFLECVQDMDHENMFWYRQDPGLGLRLIYFSYDVKMKEKGDIPEGYSVSREKKERFSLILESASTNQTSMYLCASSFVGGGNQPQHFGDGTRLSIL.

The rearrangement uses TRBV7-8 and TRBJ1-5; D may be TRBD1 (6 bases). The CDR3 contains 16 residues. Trimming shortened V by 4 bases and J by 7 bases, and 20 bases separated the two germline ends. Germline CDR1 SGHVS, CDR2 FQNEAQ. CDR3 DNA sequence: TGTGCCAGCAGCTCACAGGGAGTTTGGGCGATACAGCCCCAGCATTTT. It is translated as CASSSQGVWAIQPQHF.

The genes are TRBV7-9 and TRBJ2-7; 10 nucleotides line up with TRBD2. Per germline, CDR1 SEHNR and CDR2 FQNEAQ (reference sequence). The J segment lost 2 bases and the V segment lost 4 bases, leaving 8 bases of the junction unmatched. The CDR3 has 16 residues. CDR3 coding DNA: TGTGCCAGCAGCTCCTCGACCGGACTAGCGGCCTACGAGCAGTACTTC. Its translation is CASSSSTGLAAYEQYF.

The CDR3: CASSKHRTGKSPVTQHF. The CDR3 DNA reads as TGTGCCAGCAGCAAACACCGGACAGGGAAGAGCCCAGTGACCCAGCATTTT. The chain recombines TRBV21-1 with TRBJ1-5; the tabulated D call, TRBD1, remains unverified against the DNA. TRBV21-1 is tagged as a pseudogene. The CDR3 runs to 17 residues.

In nucleotides, the CDR3 is TGTGCCAGCAGCTTTGGACTAGCGGGGGGGGGAGAGACCCAGTACTTC. Residues: CASSFGLAGGGETQYF. The rearrangement uses TRBV7-2 and TRBJ2-5, with TRBD2 matching 15 bases. Unmatched junction bases numbered 3, after V lost 3 bases and J lost 4 bases. Germline V gives CDR1 SGHTA, CDR2 FQGNSA. This CDR3 spans 16 amino acids.

This clone is categorized as medium-sized. The chain combines TRBV7-2 with TRBJ1-1; D may be TRBD1 (6 bases). The V and J ends lost 1 base and 8 bases respectively, with 14 bases between them. This CDR3 has 14 residues. Germline loops: CDR1 SGHTA, CDR2 FQGNSA. The CDR3 sequence: CASSLVVTGTEAFF. DNA of the CDR3: TGTGCCAGCAGCTTAGTCGTGACAGGTACAGAAGCTTTCTTT.